In its sample, the clone carrying this T cell receptor (beta chain) was seen many times. The time point: persistent/refractory GD, antithyroid drugs over 5 years with positive TRAb. Researchers made the TCR library from RNA that was extracted from PBMCs. Graves' disease diagnosis was established per American Thyroid Association guidelines. This sample is drawn from a study of regulatory T cells in long-lasting Graves disease. iRepertoire HTBI primers and Arm-PCR of CDR3 regions built TCR beta libraries. Each CDR3 protein is one row after TCRdb ran MiXCR on the multiplex PCR reads. The table has around 430,000 distinct CDR3 sequences, about 22% seen once. Germline V gene data show CDR1 as KGHDR and CDR2 as SFDVKD. Trimming took off 9 bases at V and 3 bases at J, with 7 bases between the two ends. The CDR3 consists of 11 residues.

The receptor's source is a female donor with Graves disease. The sequencing used peripheral blood mononuclear cells (PBMCs), collected when the disease was refractory, from a patient treated with antithyroid drugs. V is TRBV24-1 and J is TRBJ1-2; D call uncertain. The CDR3 coding sequence is TGTGCCACCGGAGGTGACTATGGCTACACCTTC. Translating gives CATGGDYGYTF.